These 31 T cell receptor beta chains were sequenced from one sample in a study of cytotoxic CD8 clonotypes in ibrutinib-treated CLL (dated by TCRdb to about 2021). The library came from the immunoSEQ multiplex PCR assay. TCRdb re-hosts the immuneACCESS table, in-frame sequences only. Its copies lack some clones; in the studies checked, an unresolved V gene accounts for under half of them, and the cause for the rest is not known. This sample comprises over 120,000 clones, about 80% of them detected only once. Together, the top ten hold approximately 5.1% of the sample. Interpreted using the paper, the time point label stands for: roughly 2 years on ibrutinib. The source material was PBMCs, sampled after 24 months of ibrutinib treatment. These receptors came from a human donor with chronic lymphocytic leukemia.

This clone was seen ten or more times. The chain has TRBV7-9 and TRBJ1-5, with 7 bases matching TRBD1. This CDR3 contains 15 residues. Looked up from germline, CDR1 is SEHNR and CDR2 is FQNEAQ (reference sequence). The trim removed 8 bases at V and 9 bases at J, leaving 16 bases unmatched. In DNA, the CDR3 is TGTGCCAGCTCACCGGCTGGGACAGCCGTTCGGCCCCAGCATTTT. Its protein product is CASSPAGTAVRPQHF.

The chain links TRBV18 to TRBJ1-4; a possible D gene is TRBD1 (6 bases). With 1 base removed from V and 8 bases from J, the gap between germline ends came to 14 bases. The germline V gene encodes CDR1 KGHSH and CDR2 LQKENI. This CDR3 region has 15 residues. The CDR3 protein is CASSPQDSPMEKLFF. The CDR3 coding sequence is TGTGCCAGCTCACCACAGGACAGCCCCATGGAAAAACTGTTTTTT.

Note on this clone: This CDR3 is also generated by other DNA sequences in the sample. J is TRBJ1-1 and V is TRBV7-8; D ambiguous. Trimming removed 5 bases from V and 5 bases from J, with 15 bases in between. This CDR3 has 14 residues. Germline values: CDR1 SGHVS, CDR2 FQNEAQ. The DNA for the CDR3 is TGTGCCAGCAGCCCTCGGGATGTTCGGACTGAAGCTTTCTTT. Protein sequence: CASSPRDVRTEAFF.

This clone was seen a few times. This rearrangement joins TRBV7-2 to TRBJ2-4; a weak D match, TRBD2 (6 bases). The CDR3 sequence is 16 residues long. V lost 1 base to trimming and J lost 8 bases, with 18 bases between them. The germline V gene has CDR1 SGHTA and CDR2 FQGNSA. The DNA for the CDR3 is TGTGCCAGCAGCTTAGTCTCCCGGGGGTCCGGGGACATTCAGTACTTC. It translates to CASSLVSRGSGDIQYF.

The chain is built from TRBV28 and TRBJ2-7; 9 bases line up with TRBD1. This CDR3 has 15 amino acids. V dropped 6 bases and J dropped 3; count of bases not matched to a gene: 9. CDR1 and CDR2 (germline): MDHEN, SYDVKM. The CDR3: CASSPGTGGGYEQYF. Here the CDR3 DNA reads TGTGCCAGCAGCCCGGGCACAGGGGGCGGCTACGAGCAGTACTTC.

The V and J genes are TRBV6-6 and TRBJ1-5, with D possibly TRBD1 on 5 matching bases. Trimming stripped 3 bases from V and 7 bases from J, with 13 bases between. Per germline, CDR1 MNHNY and CDR2 SVGAGI (reference sequence). CDR3 length: 14 amino acids. The CDR3 coding sequence is TGTGCCAGCAGTTATGGCGCCGCAGGGCAGCCCCAGCATTTT. Residues: CASSYGAAGQPQHF.

This clone was detected only a few times. The V call is TRBV28, the J call TRBJ1-2, with a tentative D call TRBD1 (5 bases). V lost 5 bases and J lost 1, with 11 bases in between. The CDR3 contains 14 residues. CDR1 MDHEN and CDR2 SYDVKM come from the germline V gene. The CDR3 nucleotides read TGTGCCAGCAGTGCTGTGACAGATAACTATGGCTACACCTTC. It translates to CASSAVTDNYGYTF.

V and J are TRBV7-2 and TRBJ1-1; no definite D call. The CDR3 length is 14 residues. CDR1 and CDR2 (germline): SGHTA, FQGNSA. V was pared by 5 bases and J by 1 base, with 11 bases between. CDR3 protein: CASSPRRPNTEAFF. The CDR3 coding sequence is TGTGCCAGCAGCCCCCGTCGCCCGAACACTGAAGCTTTCTTT.

This clone was observed once. The chain has TRBV27 and TRBJ2-6; a weak D match, TRBD1 (5 bases). Germline V lookup: CDR1 MNHEY, CDR2 SMNVEV (reference sequence). The CDR3 runs 13 residues. Between the trimmed V and J ends, which lost 2 bases and 8 bases, there was a span of 7 bases. The CDR3: CASSLQGSNVLTF. The CDR3 bases are TGTGCCAGCAGTTTACAGGGTTCCAACGTCCTGACTTTC.

In its sample, this clone was seen once. V gene TRBV9 combines with J gene TRBJ1-6; D possibly corresponds to TRBD1 (5 bases). This CDR3 comprises 15 residues. Trimming took off 0 bases at V and 7 bases at J, with 11 bases between the two ends. Germline loops: CDR1 SGDLS, CDR2 YYNGEE. The CDR3 region is CASSVGRERNSPLHF. Written as DNA, the CDR3 is TGTGCCAGCAGCGTAGGCAGGGAAAGGAATTCACCCCTCCACTTT. Looking up the rest from reference TRBV9 and TRBJ1-6 gives the full variable domain: DSGVTQTPKHLITATGQRVTLRCSPRSGDLSVYWYQQSLDQGLQFLIQYYNGEERAKGNILERFSAQQFPDLHSELNLSSLELGDSALYFCASSVGRERNSPLHFGNGTRLTVT.

The rearrangement uses TRBV30 and TRBJ1-5; possible D gene TRBD1, 6 bases. V lost 3 bases and J 4 bases, leaving 13 bases between the germline ends. Germline V gene lookup returns CDR1 GTSNPN and CDR2 SVGIG (reference sequence). CDR3 size: 14 residues. The CDR3 bases are TGTGCCTGGAGCGCCGGGACAACGAATCAGCCCCAGCATTTT. It is translated as CAWSAGTTNQPQHF.

The rearrangement joins TRBV5-1 to TRBJ1-1; tentatively, D is TRBD1 (6 bases). V was cut by 2 bases and J by 2 bases, with 10 bases left in between. The CDR3 covers 14 residues. Germline loops: CDR1 SGHRS, CDR2 YFSETQ. The CDR3 here is CASSFSGQNTEAFF. The CDR3 region has the DNA TGCGCCAGCAGCTTTTCGGGACAAAACACTGAAGCTTTCTTT.

The CDR3 DNA reads TGCGCCAGCAGCCAGGGGACCCCTAACTATGGCTACACCTTC. Translating gives CASSQGTPNYGYTF. The chain recombines TRBV5-1 with TRBJ1-2, with a tentative D call TRBD1 (6 bases). V was clipped by 4 bases and J by 0 bases, with 10 bases between them. This CDR3 has 14 residues. CDR1 is SGHRS, CDR2 YFSETQ, per germline. The full variable domain, its missing parts supplied by reference TRBV5-1 and TRBJ1-2, is KAGVTQTPRYLIKTRGQQVTLSCSPISGHRSVSWYQQTPGQGLQFLFEYFSETQRNKGNFPGRFSGRQFSNSRSEMNVSTLELGDSALYLCASSQGTPNYGYTFGSGTRLTVV.

This clone was seen just once. This rearrangement joins TRBV30 to TRBJ2-2; 7 positions agree with TRBD2. Germline V gene lookup returns CDR1 GTSNPN and CDR2 SVGIG (reference sequence). This CDR3 comprises 18 residues. After removal of 2 bases from V and 2 bases from J, the junction contained 14 bases not matched to a gene. The CDR3 is CAWSPAFGAGDNTGELFF. The CDR3 nucleotides read TGTGCCTGGAGTCCGGCGTTTGGGGCGGGGGACAACACCGGGGAGCTGTTTTTT.

The V and J genes are TRBV4-1 and TRBJ1-4, with D hard to call. This CDR3 is built from 17 residues. V lost 3 bases to trimming and J lost 8 bases, with 22 bases between them. The germline V gene has CDR1 MGHRA and CDR2 YSYEKL. The CDR3 loop reads CASSHSPPFHRTEKLFF. The CDR3 DNA reads as TGCGCCAGCAGCCATAGCCCGCCGTTCCATCGTACGGAAAAACTGTTTTTT.

The rearrangement links TRBV7-3 to TRBJ1-1; D gene uncertain. V lost 5 bases and J lost 0, with 7 bases in between. The CDR3 has 13 residues. The V gene's germline CDR1 is SGHTA and CDR2 FQGTGA. The CDR3 loop reads CASSLQMNTEAFF. The CDR3 DNA follows: TGTGCCAGCAGCCTCCAGATGAACACTGAAGCTTTCTTT. The full variable domain, in which reference TRBV7-3 and TRBJ1-1 provide the parts outside the CDR3, is GAGVSQTPSNKVTEKGKYVELRCDPISGHTALYWYRQSLGQGPEFLIYFQGTGAADDSGLPNDRFFAVRPEGSVSTLKIQRTERGDSAVYLCASSLQMNTEAFFGQGTRLTVV.

This chain connects TRBV9 to TRBJ2-3, with a possible D match to TRBD2 (6 bases). Germline CDR1 is SGDLS and CDR2 is YYNGEE. Trimming cost V 2 bases and J 4 bases, with 14 bases left between them. This CDR3 has 15 residues. The CDR3 sequence is CASSVRGGPPDTQYF. CDR3 nucleotide sequence: TGTGCCAGCAGCGTCCGCGGAGGGCCGCCAGATACGCAGTATTTT. The entire variable domain, with the rest obtained from reference TRBV9 and TRBJ2-3, is as follows: DSGVTQTPKHLITATGQRVTLRCSPRSGDLSVYWYQQSLDQGLQFLIQYYNGEERAKGNILERFSAQQFPDLHSELNLSSLELGDSALYFCASSVRGGPPDTQYFGPGTRLTVL.

Only a few counts were recorded for this clone. The chain recombines TRBV5-1 with TRBJ2-2; TRBD1 matches at 9 bases. The CDR3 covers 15 residues. V gave up 6 bases and J gave up 7 bases; unmatched junction bases: 10. Germline V CDR1 and CDR2: SGHRS, YFSETQ. DNA for the CDR3: TGCGCCAGCACCCCCGGGACAGGGTTCCTCGGGGAGCTGTTTTTT. This sequence encodes CASTPGTGFLGELFF.

CDR3 amino acids: CASSFSGDYEQYF. CDR3 nucleotide sequence: TGTGCCAGCAGCTTTTCTGGGGACTACGAGCAGTACTTC. V is TRBV7-2 and J is TRBJ2-7, with D unresolved. Germline CDR1 reads SGHTA; CDR2 reads FQGNSA. CDR3 length: 13 amino acids. Trimming cost V 3 bases and J 3 bases, with 9 bases left between them.

By share, this clone ranks as medium-sized. The sample holds other DNA sequences that translate to the same CDR3. The chain uses TRBV6-5 and TRBJ1-6; unclear D gene. V was pared by 4 bases and J by 9 bases, with 7 bases between. The CDR3 has 12 amino acids. Looked up from germline, CDR1 is MNHEY and CDR2 is SVGAGI. DNA for the CDR3: TGTGCCAGCAGTTTTCCTGGTTCACCCCTCCACTTT. It specifies CASSFPGSPLHF.

This rearrangement joins TRBV9 to TRBJ2-5, with a possible D match to TRBD2 (6 bases). Germline CDR1 and CDR2: SGDLS and YYNGEE. Trimming pared 7 bases from V and 4 bases from J, leaving 23 bases between. The length of the CDR3 is 16 residues. The CDR3 DNA is TGTGCCAGCGGCCGAGGGGCGCGGGGCGCCGGAGAGACCCAGTACTTC. It yields the protein CASGRGARGAGETQYF.

The chain joins TRBV29-1 to TRBJ1-1; possibly TRBD1 for D (6 bases). The CDR3 length is 11 residues. The V end was cut by 7 bases, the J end by 6 bases, with 12 bases between. From germline, CDR1 is SQVTM and CDR2 ANQGSEA. The CDR3 region is CSARGVAEAFF. The CDR3 nucleotides are TGCAGCGCGAGGGGGGTGGCTGAAGCTTTCTTT.

This clone was picked up a small number of times. This rearrangement joins TRBV6-5 to TRBJ2-7; 8 bases match TRBD1. Looked up from germline, CDR1 is MNHEY and CDR2 is SVGAGI. The CDR3 spans 15 residues. Trimming cost V 1 base and J 3 bases; bases outside gene matches: 5. The CDR3 sequence: CASSYFRGPGYEQYF. The CDR3 DNA follows: TGTGCCAGCAGTTACTTCAGGGGGCCCGGCTACGAGCAGTACTTC.

J is TRBJ1-2 and V is TRBV19; D is uncertain. Trimming left V 5 bases short and J 8 bases short, with 15 bases between. Germline V CDR1 and CDR2: LNHDA, SQIVND (reference sequence). The CDR3 spans 13 residues. CDR3 protein: CASSLIGVNGYTF. DNA for the CDR3: TGTGCCAGTAGTCTGATAGGCGTCAACGGCTACACCTTC. Complete variable domain (other parts from reference TRBV19 and TRBJ1-2): DGGITQSPKYLFRKEGQNVTLSCEQNLNHDAMYWYRQDPGQGLRLIYYSQIVNDFQKGDIAEGYSVSREKKESFPLTVTSAQKNPTAFYLCASSLIGVNGYTFGSGTRLTVV.

This chain joins TRBV10-3 and TRBJ1-1; 7 nucleotides line up with TRBD1. This CDR3 contains 13 residues. The germline V gene encodes CDR1 ENHRY and CDR2 SYGVKD. The trim removed 6 bases at V and 5 bases at J, leaving 6 bases unmatched. Here the CDR3 reads CAIRKGAGTEAFF. Here the CDR3 DNA reads TGTGCCATCAGGAAGGGGGCCGGGACTGAAGCTTTCTTT.

This chain connects TRBV13 to TRBJ2-3; TRBD1 matches at 10 bases. The CDR3 runs to 14 residues. J lost 6 bases, V lost 5 bases, and 5 bases had no gene match. Germline V gene lookup returns CDR1 PRHDT and CDR2 FYEKMQ (reference sequence). CDR3 region: CASSARTGGDTQYF. The CDR3 DNA reads as TGTGCCAGCAGCGCCCGGACAGGGGGGGATACGCAGTATTTT.

The chain joins TRBV18 to TRBJ2-2; TRBD1 agrees at 10 bases. CDR3 length: 15 residues. Germline lookup yields CDR1 KGHSH and CDR2 LQKENI. V was clipped by 3 bases and J by 5 bases; unmatched bases: 3. CDR3 DNA: TGTGCCAGCTCACCTCTGGGACAGGGGACCGGGGAGCTGTTTTTT. Translating it yields CASSPLGQGTGELFF.

This clone came up a few times. The chain links TRBV5-1 to TRBJ1-4; the D is unclear. Germline CDR1 SGHRS, CDR2 YFSETQ. Deletions cut 0 bases from V and 4 bases from J, with 13 bases between. The CDR3 sequence is 16 residues long. The CDR3 protein is CASSLEPGRNNEKLFF. CDR3 sequence (DNA): TGCGCCAGCAGCTTGGAGCCTGGGCGGAATAATGAAAAACTGTTTTTT.

This chain connects TRBV5-1 to TRBJ2-1; 11 bases align to TRBD2. With V trimmed by 4 bases and J by 9 bases, 6 bases remained unmatched. This CDR3 has 14 amino acids. Germline V lookup: CDR1 SGHRS, CDR2 YFSETQ. The CDR3 spells CASSHGTSGGEQFF. For the CDR3, the DNA is TGCGCCAGCAGCCACGGGACTAGCGGTGGTGAGCAGTTCTTC.

The chain joins TRBV5-1 to TRBJ1-1; TRBD1 might be the D (5 bases). Trimming left V 4 bases short and J 11 bases short, with 15 bases between. The CDR3 is 12 residues long. Germline values: CDR1 SGHRS, CDR2 YFSETQ. In DNA form, the CDR3 reads TGCGCCAGCAGCCTCGGAGGGGAGCGGGCTTTCTTT. It encodes CASSLGGERAFF.

The V and J genes are TRBV4-2 and TRBJ2-5; D gene unclear. Germline V gene sequence: CDR1 LGHNA, CDR2 YNFKEQ. The germline V and J ends were trimmed by 4 bases and 5 bases, with 8 bases remaining between them. The CDR3 has 12 amino acids. The CDR3 DNA is TGTGCCAGCAGCCCAGTCGGCGAGACCCAGTACTTC. It is translated as CASSPVGETQYF.